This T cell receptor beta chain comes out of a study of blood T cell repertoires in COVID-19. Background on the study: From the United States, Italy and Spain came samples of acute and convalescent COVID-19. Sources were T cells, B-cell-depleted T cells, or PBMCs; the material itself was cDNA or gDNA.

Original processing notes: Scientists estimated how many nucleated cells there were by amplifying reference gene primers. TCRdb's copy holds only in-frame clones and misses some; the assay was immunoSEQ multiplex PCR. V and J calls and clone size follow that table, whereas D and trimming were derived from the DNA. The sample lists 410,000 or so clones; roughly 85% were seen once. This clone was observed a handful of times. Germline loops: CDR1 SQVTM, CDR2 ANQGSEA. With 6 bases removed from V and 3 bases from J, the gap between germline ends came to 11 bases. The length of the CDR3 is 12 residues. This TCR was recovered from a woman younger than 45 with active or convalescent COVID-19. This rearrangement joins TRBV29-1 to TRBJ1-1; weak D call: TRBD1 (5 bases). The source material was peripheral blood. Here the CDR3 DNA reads TGCAGCGTGGGGGGGACCTACACTGAAGCTTTCTTT. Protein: CSVGGTYTEAFF. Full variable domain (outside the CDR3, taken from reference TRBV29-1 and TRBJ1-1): SAVISQKPSRDICQRGTSLTIQCQVDSQVTMMFWYRQQPGQSLTLIATANQGSEATYESGFVIDKFPISRPNLTFSTLTVSNMSPEDSSIYLCSVGGTYTEAFFGQGTRLTVV.